The 18 T cell receptor beta chains reported below all come from one sample, sequenced in a study. TCRdb re-called the RT-PCR reads with MiXCR, one entry per CDR3 protein. The table records around 700,000 distinct CDR3 sequences, approximately 15% of them present only once. Sequenced input: memory CD4+ T cells from blood. These receptors came from a female donor in good health, serving as a healthy control.

The rearrangement links TRBV7-2 to TRBJ2-5, with D unclear. Germline V gene data show CDR1 as SGHTA and CDR2 as FQGNSA. Between the trimmed V and J ends, which lost 1 base and 2 bases, there was a span of 8 bases. The length of the CDR3 is 14 residues. CDR3 in amino acids: CASSLEPQQETQYF. As DNA, the CDR3 is TGTGCCAGCAGCTTAGAGCCCCAGCAAGAGACCCAGTACTTC. Complete variable domain (other parts from reference TRBV7-2 and TRBJ2-5): GAGVSQSPSNKVTEKGKDVELRCDPISGHTALYWYRQSLGQGLEFLIYFQGNSAPDKSGLPSDRFSAERTGGSVSTLTIQRTQQEDSAVYLCASSLEPQQETQYFGPGTRLLVL.

This clonotype has more than one count but fewer than ten. The chain has TRBV6-2 or TRBV6-3 and TRBJ2-1; 7 bases match TRBD2. Germline V CDR1 and CDR2: MNHEY, SVGEGT. With 4 bases clipped from V and 3 bases from J, the junction kept 9 bases outside the gene matches. The CDR3 extends over 16 amino acids. The CDR3 loop reads CASSSRVSSGYNEQFF. CDR3 nucleotides: TGTGCCAGCAGTTCGAGGGTATCTAGCGGCTACAATGAGCAGTTCTTC.

The V gene is TRBV6-2 or TRBV6-3, the J gene TRBJ2-1; TRBD2 might be the D (5 bases). V dropped 2 bases and J dropped 1 base, with 12 bases sitting between them. CDR3 length: 16 residues. In germline, CDR1 is MNHEY, CDR2 SVGEGT. The CDR3 spells CASSYLTTTSYNEQFF. Written as DNA, the CDR3 is TGTGCCAGCAGTTACCTGACTACAACTTCCTACAATGAGCAGTTCTTC.

There are a few counts of this clonotype. This chain uses TRBV24-1 with TRBJ2-3; 8 bases line up with TRBD1. Germline V CDR1 and CDR2: KGHDR, SFDVKD. The length of the CDR3 is 14 residues. V was clipped by 7 bases and J by 2 bases; unmatched bases: 4. The DNA for the CDR3 is TGTGCCACCAGGTCGACAGGGGACACAGATACGCAGTATTTT. It translates to CATRSTGDTDTQYF.

This clonotype was observed many times. V gene TRBV5-1 combines with J gene TRBJ1-2, with a weak D call TRBD1 (5 bases). CDR3 size: 14 residues. CDR1 and CDR2 from the germline V gene are SGHRS and YFSETQ. The ends were cut back, 2 bases at V and 1 base at J, with 9 bases in the middle. The CDR3 region has the DNA TGCGCCAGCAGCTTCCTTGACAGTAACTATGGCTACACCTTC. Protein product: CASSFLDSNYGYTF.

This clonotype was recorded at least ten times. The chain links TRBV12-3 or TRBV12-4 to TRBJ2-7; no firm D call. With 5 bases removed from V and 7 bases from J, the gap between germline ends came to 18 bases. CDR3 length equals 14 residues. The CDR3 here is CASSVGPYGSEQYF. The CDR3 nucleotides are TGTGCCAGCAGTGTCGGACCTTACGGCTCGGAGCAGTACTTC.

This clonotype has just a few counts. This chain connects TRBV24-1 to TRBJ1-5, with 10 nucleotides matching TRBD1. The V and J ends lost 4 bases and 8 bases, in that order; junction bases with no gene match: 4. This CDR3 has 14 residues. Germline V CDR1 and CDR2: KGHDR, SFDVKD. CDR3 protein: CATSDRDRGEPQHF. CDR3 bases: TGTGCCACCAGTGACCGGGACAGGGGTGAGCCCCAGCATTTT.

The chain joins TRBV7-2 to TRBJ2-5; possibly TRBD1 for D (6 bases). The CDR3 contains 14 residues. The V and J ends lost 5 bases and 7 bases respectively, with 17 bases between them. From germline, CDR1 is SGHTA and CDR2 FQGNSA. In nucleotides, the CDR3 is TGTGCCAGCAGCCGGGAACAGGGTTTGCTGACCCAGTACTTC. This sequence encodes CASSREQGLLTQYF.

In this sample, this clonotype turned up a few times. The V gene is TRBV7-3, the J gene TRBJ2-3; TRBD1 is a possible D gene (6 bases). Germline CDR1 and CDR2: SGHTA and FQGTGA. CDR3 length: 14 residues. The V end was cut by 5 bases, the J end by 4 bases, with 13 bases between. CDR3 DNA: TGTGCCAGCAGCGAGACAGGATACCCAGATACGCAGTATTTT. Its protein product is CASSETGYPDTQYF.

This clonotype was picked up many times. The chain joins TRBV7-2 to TRBJ1-4; 8 bases match TRBD1. The germline V gene encodes CDR1 SGHTA and CDR2 FQGNSA. CDR3 length equals 14 residues. V lost 5 bases and J lost 4; bases outside the gene matches: 3. CDR3: CASSRTGLNEKLFF. CDR3 nucleotide sequence: TGTGCCAGCAGCCGGACAGGGCTTAATGAAAAACTGTTTTTT.

This clonotype was seen repeatedly, ten times or more. The genes are TRBV5-6 and TRBJ2-1, with TRBD2 identical over 14 bases. The CDR3 has 18 residues. Germline V gene data show CDR1 as SGHDT and CDR2 as YYEEEE. V was pared by 5 bases and J by 1 base, with 8 bases of the junction left unmatched. The CDR3 region has the DNA TGTGCCAGCAGGGTCGGGACTAGCGGGAGTGGGTCCTACAATGAGCAGTTCTTC. Translation: CASRVGTSGSGSYNEQFF.

The chain is built from TRBV12-3 or TRBV12-4 and TRBJ1-3; D remains unclear. V was shortened by 4 bases and J by 6 bases, with 4 bases between the two germline ends. The CDR3 length is 11 residues. The CDR3 region is CASSSVNTIYF. CDR3 DNA sequence: TGTGCCAGCAGTTCGGTAAACACCATATATTTT.

There are many counts of this clonotype. This sequence joins TRBV29-1 and TRBJ1-1; TRBD1 agrees at 10 bases. Germline lookup yields CDR1 SQVTM and CDR2 ANQGSEA. The CDR3 consists of 14 residues. V dropped 6 bases and J dropped 5; count of bases not matched to a gene: 9. The CDR3 nucleotides read TGCAGCGTGGACAGGGGGACCGCTGGAACTGAAGCTTTCTTT. Translating it yields CSVDRGTAGTEAFF.

This clonotype was recorded a few times. The genes are TRBV7-3 and TRBJ2-1, with no clear D. V was cut by 5 bases and J by 0 bases, with 8 bases left in between. CDR3 length: 14 amino acids. Germline CDR1 SGHTA, CDR2 FQGTGA. In nucleotides, the CDR3 is TGTGCCAGCAGCGTCGCTCCCTCCTACAATGAGCAGTTCTTC. Protein: CASSVAPSYNEQFF.

The chain has TRBV20-1 and TRBJ1-5; TRBD1 aligns across 9 bases. This CDR3 comprises 18 residues. The germline CDR1 and CDR2 sequences are DFQATT and SNEGSKA (reference sequence). Trimming cost V 5 bases and J 4 bases; bases outside gene matches: 18. This chain's CDR3 is CSAVPPGTGKVLNQPQHF. The CDR3 region has the DNA TGCAGTGCTGTACCACCGGGGACAGGGAAAGTCCTAAATCAGCCCCAGCATTTT.

Only a few counts were recorded for this clonotype. The chain uses TRBV11-1 and TRBJ2-1; the D is unclear. V was pared by 2 bases and J by 11 bases, with 10 bases between. CDR3 length equals 12 residues. Germline V gene data show CDR1 as SGHAT and CDR2 as FQDESV (reference sequence). CDR3 nucleotides: TGTGCCAGCAGCTTATTAGGAAAAAAGCAGTTCTTC. This sequence encodes CASSLLGKKQFF.

This clonotype was seen a few times. V and J are TRBV7-3 and TRBJ2-1, with D unclear. CDR3 length equals 14 residues. V lost 6 bases and J lost 3, with 12 bases in between. Germline V gives CDR1 SGHTA, CDR2 FQGTGA. This CDR3 reads CASSPGGFYNEQFF. As DNA, the CDR3 is TGTGCCAGCAGTCCGGGTGGGTTCTACAATGAGCAGTTCTTC.

This clonotype was seen a few times. The rearrangement links TRBV28 to TRBJ2-7; TRBD1 might be the D (5 bases). The CDR3 consists of 12 residues. CDR1 and CDR2 from the germline V gene are MDHEN and SYDVKM. Trimming left V 8 bases short and J 4 bases short, with 12 bases between. The CDR3 region is CASCLRAYEQYF. The CDR3, as DNA: TGTGCCAGCTGCCTCAGGGCTTACGAGCAGTACTTC.